These T cell receptor beta chains were read from a single sample in a study of cytomegalovirus exposure and HLA in healthy donors. The assay was immunoSEQ multiplex PCR, and TCRdb's table has in-frame clones only and misses some. The specimen's table records 35,000 to 45,000 clones. The sample comprised PBMCs. Source of these receptors: a male donor in good health and CMV-seronegative. The CDR3 runs from the conserved cysteine through the conserved F or W. The D gene is left open where the match is weak.

cdr3_aa cdr3_nt v_call d_call j_call
CASSPRWTSGRLRSSYNEQFF TGTGCCAGCAGCCCGCGTTGGACTAGCGGGAGGCTGCGCAGCTCCTACAATGAGCAGTTCTTC TRBV7-6 TRBD2 TRBJ2-1
CASSGSNRVQETQYF TGTGCCAGTAGTGGCTCCAACAGGGTACAAGAGACCCAGTACTTC TRBV19 - TRBJ2-5
CASSLARGEAFF TGTGCCAGCAGCTTAGCGCGAGGTGAAGCTTTCTTT TRBV7-9 - TRBJ1-1
CASGLSAGGGENSNEQFF TGTGCTAGTGGTTTGTCCGCGGGTGGGGGGGAGAACAGCAATGAGCAGTTCTTC TRBV12-5 TRBD2 TRBJ2-1
CASGQGGTNTEAFF TGTGCCAGCGGGCAGGGGGGAACCAACACTGAAGCTTTCTTT TRBV28 TRBD1 TRBJ1-1
CATSRVASGLDTQYF TGCGCCACCAGCAGAGTCGCTAGCGGACTAGATACGCAGTATTTT TRBV15 TRBD2 TRBJ2-3
CASSRWEGLNEQFF TGTGCCAGTAGTAGGTGGGAGGGCCTCAATGAGCAGTTCTTC TRBV19 TRBD2 TRBJ2-1
CASREGVSYEQYF TGCGCCAGCAGAGAGGGGGTGTCGTACGAGCAGTACTTC TRBV5-1 - TRBJ2-7
CASNSATSRSGGELFF TGTGCCAGCAACTCCGCAACTTCTAGGTCGGGCGGGGAGCTGTTTTTT TRBV5-4 - TRBJ2-2
CASSLAVNQPQHF TGTGCCAGCAGCTTGGCGGTCAATCAGCCCCAGCATTTT TRBV5-8 - TRBJ1-5
CAGKTGYTDTQYF TGTGCCGGGAAGACAGGGTACACAGATACGCAGTATTTT TRBV6-1 TRBD1 TRBJ2-3
CASSIPKAGSYNEQFF TGTGCCAGCAGCATCCCAAAAGCGGGTTCCTACAATGAGCAGTTCTTC TRBV9 - TRBJ2-1
CASSQYLLQGQINSPLHF TGCGCCAGCAGCCAATACCTACTCCAGGGACAAATTAATTCACCCCTCCACTTT TRBV4-1 - TRBJ1-6
CASSQAAGGVDTQYF TGTGCCAGCAGCCAAGCGGCAGGGGGCGTGGATACGCAGTATTTT TRBV6-1 TRBD1 TRBJ2-3
CASSLGQSYEQYF TGTGCCAGCAGTCTAGGACAGTCCTACGAGCAGTACTTC TRBV27 - TRBJ2-7
CSARDGRAAFF TGCAGTGCTAGAGATGGCAGGGCGGCTTTCTTT TRBV20-1 - TRBJ1-1
CASSPPGNEQYF TGTGCCAGCTCACCACCGGGCAACGAGCAGTACTTC TRBV18 - TRBJ2-7
CSVVYGGEAFF TGCAGCGTTGTATACGGGGGTGAGGCTTTCTTT TRBV29-1 - TRBJ1-1
CASSLAAGTTDTQYF TGTGCCAGCAGCTTAGCTGCGGGAACCACAGATACGCAGTATTTT TRBV7-9 - TRBJ2-3
CASSYSRTGGGYGYTF TGTGCCAGCAGTTACTCGAGGACAGGGGGCGGCTATGGCTACACCTTC TRBV6-5 TRBD1 TRBJ1-2
CASSALGGSYNEQFF TGTGCCAGCAGCGCCCTCGGGGGCTCCTACAATGAGCAGTTCTTC TRBV6-6 - TRBJ2-1
CAISEAQGQSAEETQYF TGTGCCATCAGTGAGGCCCAGGGACAGTCTGCTGAGGAGACCCAGTACTTC TRBV10-3 TRBD1 TRBJ2-5